This entry lists 27 T cell receptor beta chains sequenced from one sample in a study of T cells in localized non-small cell lung cancer. TCRdb's copy holds only in-frame clones and misses some; the assay was immunoSEQ multiplex PCR. Of some 25,000 clones listed, around 88% are singletons. The specimen comprised peripheral blood, sampled before any cancer treatment. The source of these receptors is a male donor aged 60 or over with stage II squamous cell lung carcinoma.

The rearrangement joins TRBV19 to TRBJ1-2; 7 bases fit TRBD1. The germline V gene has CDR1 LNHDA and CDR2 SQIVND (reference sequence). The CDR3 runs 13 residues. V lost 5 bases to trimming and J lost 4 bases; unmatched junction nucleotides: 4. The CDR3, as DNA: TGTGCCAGTAGTCTAGGGGGCGGCTATGGCTACACCTTC. It encodes CASSLGGGYGYTF.

CDR3 nucleotide sequence: TGTGCCAGCAGCGGCGACAGGGGGCGCGGAGAGACCCAGTACTTC. Amino acids: CASSGDRGRGETQYF. The V gene is TRBV11-2, the J gene TRBJ2-5, with 10 nucleotides matching TRBD1. Germline values: CDR1 SGHAT, CDR2 FQNNGV. The CDR3 runs to 15 residues. J lost 4 bases, V lost 5 bases, and 7 bases had no gene match.

This chain links TRBV14 with TRBJ2-7; 15 bases fit TRBD2. The germline V gene encodes CDR1 SGHDN and CDR2 FVKESK. Unmatched junction bases numbered 7, after V lost 4 bases and J lost 6 bases. This CDR3 has 16 residues. CDR3 residues: CASSRGTSGRSAEQYF. The DNA of the CDR3 is TGTGCCAGCAGCCGCGGGACTAGCGGGAGGAGTGCCGAGCAGTACTTC. Drawing the rest from reference TRBV14 and TRBJ2-7, the complete variable domain is EAGVTQFPSHSVIEKGQTVTLRCDPISGHDNLYWYRRVMGKEIKFLLHFVKESKQDESGMPNNRFLAERTGGTYSTLKVQPAELEDSGVYFCASSRGTSGRSAEQYFGPGTRLTVT.

The rearrangement uses TRBV5-6 and TRBJ1-5; D gene ambiguous. Looked up from germline, CDR1 is SGHDT and CDR2 is YYEEEE. V lost 4 bases and J lost 4, with 9 bases in between. The length of the CDR3 is 13 residues. In DNA form, the CDR3 reads TGTGCCAGCAGCCTTTCAGCGAATCAGCCCCAGCATTTT. It encodes CASSLSANQPQHF.

The chain recombines TRBV6-1 with TRBJ2-5; D is unclear. Trimming stripped 8 bases from V and 2 bases from J, with 15 bases between. There are 14 residues in the CDR3. Germline V gene lookup returns CDR1 MNHNS and CDR2 SASEGT. CDR3 nucleotide sequence: TGTGCCAGCGCAATGGGCTCCGCTCAAGAGACCCAGTACTTC. Residues: CASAMGSAQETQYF.

The chain employs TRBV19 and TRBJ2-3; D might be TRBD1 or TRBD2, each matching 5 bases. The length of the CDR3 is 15 residues. V lost 3 bases, J lost 0 bases, and 10 bases lay in between. Germline lookup yields CDR1 LNHDA and CDR2 SQIVND (reference sequence). CDR3 DNA sequence: TGTGCCAGTAGTATTGACGGGGCTAGCACAGATACGCAGTATTTT. Translating it yields CASSIDGASTDTQYF. Supplemented by reference TRBV19 and TRBJ2-3, the full variable domain reads DGGITQSPKYLFRKEGQNVTLSCEQNLNHDAMYWYRQDPGQGLRLIYYSQIVNDFQKGDIAEGYSVSREKKESFPLTVTSAQKNPTAFYLCASSIDGASTDTQYFGPGTRLTVL.

This clone was counted between two and nine times. This chain links TRBV30 with TRBJ1-5, with D maybe TRBD1 (6 bases). The germline CDR1 and CDR2 sequences are GTSNPN and SVGIG (reference sequence). Trimming shortened V by 5 bases and J by 4 bases, and 18 bases separated the two germline ends. The CDR3 loop spans 15 amino acids. The CDR3 loop reads CAWASQGPINQPQHF. In DNA, the CDR3 is TGTGCCTGGGCTTCCCAGGGGCCCATAAATCAGCCCCAGCATTTT.

The genes are TRBV15 and TRBJ2-7, with 10 positions matching TRBD1. The CDR3 extends over 15 amino acids. V lost 3 bases, J lost 3 bases, and 5 bases stayed unmatched. Germline CDR1 and CDR2: LNHNV and YYDKDF (reference sequence). In DNA form, the CDR3 reads TGTGCCACCAGCAGCGGGACAGGGGCCTACTACGAGCAGTACTTC. Amino acid sequence: CATSSGTGAYYEQYF.

The chain is built from TRBV7-2 and TRBJ2-5; no clear D gene. Germline loops: CDR1 SGHTA, CDR2 FQGNSA. This CDR3 region has 13 residues. V was cut by 2 bases and J by 1 base, with 5 bases left in between. The CDR3 here is CASSLKVQETQYF. CDR3 nucleotide sequence: TGTGCCAGCAGCTTAAAAGTCCAAGAGACCCAGTACTTC. Supplemented by reference TRBV7-2 and TRBJ2-5, the full variable domain reads GAGVSQSPSNKVTEKGKDVELRCDPISGHTALYWYRQSLGQGLEFLIYFQGNSAPDKSGLPSDRFSAERTGGSVSTLTIQRTQQEDSAVYLCASSLKVQETQYFGPGTRLLVL.

This clone appeared once. The chain combines TRBV27 with TRBJ1-1; no definite D call. The germline V gene has CDR1 MNHEY and CDR2 SMNVEV (reference sequence). V was clipped by 1 base and J by 7 bases, with 13 bases between them. The CDR3 is made up of 14 amino acids. CDR3 nucleotides: TGTGCCAGCAGTTTATATGACTCGGCCCGTGAAGCTTTCTTT. It yields the protein CASSLYDSAREAFF.

This sequence joins TRBV11-3 and TRBJ1-1; D not resolved. Trimming removed 4 bases from V and 3 bases from J, with 12 bases in between. Germline CDR1 SGHNT, CDR2 YENEEA. The CDR3 extends over 14 amino acids. DNA for the CDR3: TGTGCCAGCAGCTCGAGAGAGACTGACACTGAAGCTTTCTTT. Protein: CASSSRETDTEAFF.

The chain combines TRBV5-1 with TRBJ2-1, with TRBD2 as a possible D gene (6 bases). This CDR3 region has 13 residues. Germline CDR1 SGHRS, CDR2 YFSETQ. Trimming cost V 0 bases and J 7 bases, with 8 bases left between them. The CDR3 region has the DNA TGCGCCAGCAGCTTGGCCGGGGGAAATGAGCAGTTCTTC. Its protein is CASSLAGGNEQFF. The full variable domain, in which reference TRBV5-1 and TRBJ2-1 provide the parts outside the CDR3, is KAGVTQTPRYLIKTRGQQVTLSCSPISGHRSVSWYQQTPGQGLQFLFEYFSETQRNKGNFPGRFSGRQFSNSRSEMNVSTLELGDSALYLCASSLAGGNEQFFGPGTRLTVL.

The chain links TRBV5-5 to TRBJ1-6; D may be TRBD1 (5 bases). CDR1 and CDR2 (germline): SGHKS, YYEKEE (reference sequence). The CDR3 is made up of 16 amino acids. V lost 4 bases, J lost 0 bases, and 11 bases lay in between. CDR3 in DNA: TGTGCCAGCAGCCGCCCCGGGACCTCCTATAATTCACCCCTCCACTTT. Amino acid sequence: CASSRPGTSYNSPLHF.

The V and J genes are TRBV30 and TRBJ2-1; 10 positions match TRBD2. J gave up 10 bases and V 0 bases, and 9 bases lay outside the gene matches. CDR3 length: 15 amino acids. The germline V gene encodes CDR1 GTSNPN and CDR2 SVGIG (reference sequence). CDR3 in DNA: TGTGCCTGGAGTGTTTCTAGCGGGAGAGGTAGGGAGCAGTTCTTC. This codes for CAWSVSSGRGREQFF.

The chain has TRBV27 and TRBJ1-1, with a possible D match to TRBD1 (5 bases). Germline CDR1 MNHEY, CDR2 SMNVEV (reference sequence). V gave up 5 bases and J gave up 5 bases, with 15 bases separating them. This CDR3 spans 14 amino acids. The CDR3, as DNA: TGTGCCAGCAGTAAAGACAGTCTGGGGACTGAAGCTTTCTTT. Translating it yields CASSKDSLGTEAFF.

The chain joins TRBV5-4 to TRBJ2-1; 8 bases line up with TRBD1. The CDR3 has 12 residues. After removal of 3 bases from V and 7 bases from J, the junction contained 0 bases not matched to a gene. The germline CDR1 and CDR2 sequences are SGHNT and YYREEE (reference sequence). The CDR3, as DNA: TGTGCCAGCAGCTGGACAGGGAATGAGCAGTTCTTC. Its protein product is CASSWTGNEQFF.

V gene TRBV19 combines with J gene TRBJ1-2; D unresolved. The CDR3 loop spans 14 amino acids. The germline V gene has CDR1 LNHDA and CDR2 SQIVND (reference sequence). The ends were cut back, 10 bases at V and 1 base at J, with 16 bases in the middle. CDR3 DNA: TGTGCCACTAAGAGGGCAGACTATAACTATGGCTACACCTTC. It is translated as CATKRADYNYGYTF.

The genes are TRBV5-1 and TRBJ2-2, with D possibly TRBD1 on 6 matching bases. CDR3 length: 16 amino acids. Trimming removed 4 bases from V and 0 bases from J, with 13 bases in between. Germline assignment: CDR1 SGHRS and CDR2 YFSETQ. The CDR3 region has the DNA TGCGCCAGCAGCAGAACGGACAGCCCGAACACCGGGGAGCTGTTTTTT. As protein: CASSRTDSPNTGELFF.

The J gene is TRBJ2-1, the V gene TRBV19; no clear D. The CDR3 sequence is 17 residues long. V was shortened by 1 base and J by 8 bases, with 21 bases between the two germline ends. Looked up from germline, CDR1 is LNHDA and CDR2 is SQIVND (reference sequence). CDR3 nucleotide sequence: TGTGCCAGTAGTATAGGACTCTCCGGGCCTTCTGGCGATGAGCAGTTCTTC. Amino acid sequence: CASSIGLSGPSGDEQFF.

This clone appeared once. This chain links TRBV5-1 with TRBJ1-3; TRBD1 is a possible D gene (6 bases). CDR1 is SGHRS and CDR2 is YFSETQ in the germline V gene. The CDR3 sequence is 18 residues long. Trimming shortened V by 0 bases and J by 2 bases, and 18 bases separated the two germline ends. As DNA, the CDR3 is TGCGCCAGCAGCTTGGTGGGGGCCCTCAAGGGGGCTGGAAACACCATATATTTT. Translating it yields CASSLVGALKGAGNTIYF.

Within the sample, this clone is medium-sized. V usage is TRBV27 and J usage is TRBJ2-7, with 7 bases matching TRBD2. Looked up from germline, CDR1 is MNHEY and CDR2 is SMNVEV (reference sequence). V lost 6 bases, J lost 7 bases, and 12 bases stayed unmatched. CDR3 length equals 14 residues. The DNA of the CDR3 is TGTGCCAGCAGCTTCTTTCCCCTCGGGGGGGAGCAGTACTTC. It specifies CASSFFPLGGEQYF.

The chain is built from TRBV7-2 and TRBJ1-6, with no clear D. Germline V CDR1 and CDR2: SGHTA, FQGNSA. This CDR3 is 13 amino acids long. V was trimmed by 5 bases and J by 7 bases, leaving 9 bases between them. The CDR3 DNA reads TGTGCCAGCAGCCCGACTCTAAATTCACCCCTCCACTTT. It specifies CASSPTLNSPLHF.

CDR3 region: CASSGGMNGYTF. The CDR3, as DNA: TGTGCCAGCAGTGGAGGGATGAATGGCTACACCTTC. The chain joins TRBV2 to TRBJ1-2; D remains ambiguous. Trimming cost V 4 bases and J 6 bases, with 9 bases left between them. The length of the CDR3 is 12 residues. Germline CDR1 reads SNHLY; CDR2 reads FYNNEI.

V usage is TRBV6-1 and J usage is TRBJ2-1; TRBD1 or TRBD2 may be the D gene (5 bases each). Germline values: CDR1 MNHNS, CDR2 SASEGT. V was clipped by 8 bases and J by 2 bases, with 10 bases between them. The CDR3 runs to 13 residues. The CDR3 DNA reads TGTGCCAGCTGGGGGACCACCTACAATGAGCAGTTCTTC. Translated, it gives CASWGTTYNEQFF.

The chain couples TRBV2 to TRBJ1-2; no firm D call. This CDR3 is built from 12 residues. Germline CDR1 is SNHLY and CDR2 is FYNNEI. Trimming cost V 8 bases and J 6 bases, with 13 bases left between them. The CDR3 bases are TGTGCCAGCCACCGTATGAGGGATGGCTACACCTTC. Amino acids: CASHRMRDGYTF.

There are a few counts of this clone. The gene calls are TRBV5-1 and TRBJ1-5; possibly TRBD1 for D (6 bases). The CDR3 loop spans 14 amino acids. Germline V CDR1 and CDR2: SGHRS, YFSETQ. The germline V and J ends were trimmed by 4 bases and 4 bases, with 12 bases remaining between them. This CDR3 is CASSQDSANQPQHF. The CDR3 nucleotides are TGCGCCAGCAGCCAGGACAGCGCAAATCAGCCCCAGCATTTT.

The rearrangement links TRBV30 to TRBJ2-7; 13 bases are shared with TRBD2. CDR1 and CDR2 (germline): GTSNPN, SVGIG (reference sequence). Trimming at V came to 2 bases and at J to 5 bases, leaving 9 bases not matched to a gene. The CDR3 consists of 16 residues. This chain's CDR3 is CAWSSGLAGAADEQYF. The DNA of the CDR3 is TGTGCCTGGAGTTCTGGACTAGCGGGAGCCGCCGACGAGCAGTACTTC.